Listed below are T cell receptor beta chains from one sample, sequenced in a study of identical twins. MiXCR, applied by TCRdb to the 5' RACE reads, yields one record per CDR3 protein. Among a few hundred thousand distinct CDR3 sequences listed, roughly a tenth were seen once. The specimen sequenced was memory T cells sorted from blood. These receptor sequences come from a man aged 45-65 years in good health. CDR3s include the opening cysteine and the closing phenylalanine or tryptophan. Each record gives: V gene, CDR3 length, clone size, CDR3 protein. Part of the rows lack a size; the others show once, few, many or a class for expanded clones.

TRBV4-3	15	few	CASSQETGPPAEAFF
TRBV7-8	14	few	CASSFDSRNQPQHF
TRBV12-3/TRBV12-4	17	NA	CASRAGLAGINTGELFF
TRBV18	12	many	CASSPIRETQYF
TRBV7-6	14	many	CASSSGQATDTQYF
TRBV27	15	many	CASSPRRTGADTQYF
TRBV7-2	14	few	CASRKAGGQGTQYF
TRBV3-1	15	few	CASSHGIGVSYEQYF
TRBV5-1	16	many	CASSLAPGQGVYIQYF
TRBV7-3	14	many	CASSLIGGVETQYF
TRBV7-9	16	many	CASSLVGQRAYYGYTF
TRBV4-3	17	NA	CASSQEGHTSGANVLTF
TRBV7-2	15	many	CASSSQQTHNEKLFF
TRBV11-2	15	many	CASSLDRGSYNEQFF
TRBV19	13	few	CASNAGLGTEAFF
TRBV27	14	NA	CASSWGAQGSTQYF
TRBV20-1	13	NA	CSAIKPGHFEQFF
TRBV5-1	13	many	CASASGWGPEAFF
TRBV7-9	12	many	CASSLEGRPQHF
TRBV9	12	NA	CASGVRGGEQYF
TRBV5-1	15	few	CASSLSGGRNPEAFF
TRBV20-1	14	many	CSAKGTGDVETQYF
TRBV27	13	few	CASSPIGTQDAFF
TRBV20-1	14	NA	CSAVAGAGPDTQYF
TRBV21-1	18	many	CASSKFIGSGGATDTQYF
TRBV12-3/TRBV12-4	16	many	CASSPWTGGFDNTQYF
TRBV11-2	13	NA	CASSEGSGNTIYF
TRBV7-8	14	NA	CASSKTGQLYGYTF
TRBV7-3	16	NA	CASSLSEAGLNSPLHF
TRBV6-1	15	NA	CASSPWDRVSDTQYF
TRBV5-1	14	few	CASSWQGGQETQYF
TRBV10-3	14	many	CAISESGTTDEQFF
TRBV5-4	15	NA	CASSPTTSSRAEQFF
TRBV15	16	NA	CATSSELAGGSETQYF
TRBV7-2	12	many	CASSLLTGELFF
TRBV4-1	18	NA	CASSQGRLSGRWTGELFF
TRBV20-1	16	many	CSARDAGLANTGELFF
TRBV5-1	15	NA	CASSLVPKREDTQYF
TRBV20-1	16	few	CSARDPWGGMNTEAFF
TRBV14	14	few	CASSQDQGGYGYTF
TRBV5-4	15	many	CASSAGTGPTYEQYF
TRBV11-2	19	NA	CASSLVVAVAGGAYNEQFF
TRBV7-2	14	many	CASSWGQHNEKLFF
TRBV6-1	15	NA	CASSPRTGPSNEQFF
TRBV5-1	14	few	CASSWDGLNTEAFF
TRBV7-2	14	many	CASSLGTGMGEQYF
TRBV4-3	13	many	CASSQDRPYEQFF
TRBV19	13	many	CASSIRTGETQYF
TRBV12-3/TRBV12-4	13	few	CASSPPGPHGQFF
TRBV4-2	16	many	CASSQEGLADQETQYF
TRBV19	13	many	CASSNSGGNEQFF
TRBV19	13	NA	CASRQGAGYEQYF
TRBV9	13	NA	CASSVGRSDTQYF
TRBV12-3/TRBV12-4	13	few	CASSLGEAETQYF
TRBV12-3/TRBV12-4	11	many	CASSSRGPQHF
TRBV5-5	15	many	CASSFLSGTNEKLFF
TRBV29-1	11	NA	CSADSNYGYTF
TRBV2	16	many	CASRWDRSGGGETQYF
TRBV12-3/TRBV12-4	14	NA	CASSRRTGSLGYTF